The 5 T cell receptor beta chains below were found in one sample sequenced in a study of blood T cell repertoires in COVID-19. Using immunoSEQ multiplex PCR, the repertoire was profiled, and TCRdb retains in-frame clones only, with some absent. This sample has roughly 180,000 clones, with roughly four fifths found just once. The sequencing sample was made of peripheral blood. These receptors were collected from a man between 35 and 55 years old who had recovered from COVID-19.

This sequence joins TRBV7-9 and TRBJ1-3; TRBD1 agrees at 7 bases. Trimming cost V 5 bases and J 0 bases; bases outside gene matches: 7. The CDR3 length is 16 residues. Germline CDR1 and CDR2: SEHNR and FQNEAQ (reference sequence). The CDR3 sequence: CASSPTDRVSGNTIYF. The CDR3 DNA reads as TGTGCCAGCAGCCCCACCGACAGGGTCTCTGGAAACACCATATATTTT.

This chain connects TRBV6-6 to TRBJ1-3, with no clear D. There are 13 residues in the CDR3. Trimming took 6 bases from V and 9 from J, leaving 15 bases between them. The germline CDR1 and CDR2 sequences are MNHNY and SVGAGI (reference sequence). CDR3 amino acids: CASSPDGSSTIYF. CDR3 DNA: TGTGCCAGCAGCCCAGATGGTTCAAGCACCATATATTTT.

The rearrangement joins TRBV5-1 to TRBJ2-7; 9 bases fit TRBD1. Germline V gene lookup returns CDR1 SGHRS and CDR2 YFSETQ. Trimming at V came to 6 bases and at J to 4 bases, leaving 8 bases not matched to a gene. This CDR3 is 14 amino acids long. The CDR3 DNA reads as TGCGCCAGCACCCTGACAGGGGGACTATACGAGCAGTACTTC. Translating it yields CASTLTGGLYEQYF.

This rearrangement joins TRBV29-1 to TRBJ1-1; TRBD1 matches at 8 bases. The V segment lost 4 bases and the J segment 6 bases; nucleotides outside the gene matches: 10. This CDR3 is built from 14 residues. In germline, CDR1 is SQVTM, CDR2 ANQGSEA. CDR3 nucleotide sequence: TGCAGCGTTGGTCGGACAGGGACGTCCCCTGAAGCTTTCTTT. Amino acids: CSVGRTGTSPEAFF.

The rearrangement uses TRBV28 and TRBJ2-7; D call uncertain. Germline lookup yields CDR1 MDHEN and CDR2 SYDVKM. The length of the CDR3 is 14 residues. The V and J ends lost 3 bases and 2 bases respectively, with 11 bases between them. The CDR3 DNA is TGTGCCAGCAGTTTGCTAGGCAGAACCTACGAGCAGTACTTC. This gives the protein CASSLLGRTYEQYF. Full variable domain (rest looked up from reference TRBV28 and TRBJ2-7): DVKVTQSSRYLVKRTGEKVFLECVQDMDHENMFWYRQDPGLGLRLIYFSYDVKMKEKGDIPEGYSVSREKKERFSLILESASTNQTSMYLCASSLLGRTYEQYFGPGTRLTVT.